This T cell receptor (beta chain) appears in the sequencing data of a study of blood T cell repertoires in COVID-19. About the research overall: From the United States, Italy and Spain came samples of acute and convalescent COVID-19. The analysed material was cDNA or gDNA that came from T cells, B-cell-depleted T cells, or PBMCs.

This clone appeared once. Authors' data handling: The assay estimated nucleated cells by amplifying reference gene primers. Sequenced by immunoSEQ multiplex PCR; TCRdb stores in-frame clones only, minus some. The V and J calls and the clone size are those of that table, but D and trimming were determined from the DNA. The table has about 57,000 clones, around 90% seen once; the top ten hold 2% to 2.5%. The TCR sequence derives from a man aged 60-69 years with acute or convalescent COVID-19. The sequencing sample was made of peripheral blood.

The CDR3 sequence is CASTRDYGTDTQYF. The CDR3 bases are TGTGCCAGTACCCGGGACTACGGCACAGATACGCAGTATTTT. The rearrangement links TRBV19 to TRBJ2-3, with TRBD2 matching 7 bases. The germline CDR1 and CDR2 sequences are LNHDA and SQIVND (reference sequence). Trimming removed 7 bases from V and 1 base from J; junction bases left unmatched: 5. The length of the CDR3 is 14 residues.